This T cell receptor (beta chain) was identified during a study of blood T cell repertoires in COVID-19. At the level of the study: Acute-phase and convalescent COVID-19 samples originated in the United States, Italy and Spain. Sources were T cells, B-cell-depleted T cells, or PBMCs; the material itself was cDNA or gDNA.

This clone is a singleton in its sample. Original handling: Nucleated cell number was recorded as an estimate derived from reference gene primer amplification. TCRdb's copy holds only in-frame clones and misses some; the assay was immunoSEQ multiplex PCR. The V and J calls and clone size come from that table; D and trimming were worked out from the DNA. The table shows some 120,000 clones, with 90% occurring only once. The CDR3 has 11 amino acids. CDR1 is SGHKS and CDR2 is YYEKEE in the germline V gene (reference sequence). V was clipped by 3 bases and J by 3 bases, with 3 bases between them. The chain carries TRBV5-5 and TRBJ1-1; D gene unclear. The sample comprised peripheral blood. The receptor was isolated from a man aged 45-65 years with active COVID-19. The CDR3 coding sequence is TGTGCCAGCAGCTGGCACACTGAAGCTTTCTTT. The encoded protein is CASSWHTEAFF.